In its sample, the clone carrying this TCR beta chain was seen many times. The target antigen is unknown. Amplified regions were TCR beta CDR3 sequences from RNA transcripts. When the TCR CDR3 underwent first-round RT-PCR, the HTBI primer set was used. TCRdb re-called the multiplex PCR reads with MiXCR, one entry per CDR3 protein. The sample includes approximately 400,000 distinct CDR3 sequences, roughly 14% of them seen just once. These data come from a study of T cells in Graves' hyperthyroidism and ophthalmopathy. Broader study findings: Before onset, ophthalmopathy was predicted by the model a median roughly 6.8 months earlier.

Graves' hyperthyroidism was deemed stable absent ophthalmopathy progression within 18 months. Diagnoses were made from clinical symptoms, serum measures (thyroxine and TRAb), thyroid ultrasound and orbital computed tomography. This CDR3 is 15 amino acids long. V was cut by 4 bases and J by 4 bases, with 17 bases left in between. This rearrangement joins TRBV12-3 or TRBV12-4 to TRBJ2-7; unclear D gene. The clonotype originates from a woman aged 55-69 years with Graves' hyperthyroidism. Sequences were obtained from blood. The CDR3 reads CASSSLTSTGYEQYF. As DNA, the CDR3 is TGTGCCAGCAGTTCCCTTACCTCGACCGGGTACGAGCAGTACTTC.